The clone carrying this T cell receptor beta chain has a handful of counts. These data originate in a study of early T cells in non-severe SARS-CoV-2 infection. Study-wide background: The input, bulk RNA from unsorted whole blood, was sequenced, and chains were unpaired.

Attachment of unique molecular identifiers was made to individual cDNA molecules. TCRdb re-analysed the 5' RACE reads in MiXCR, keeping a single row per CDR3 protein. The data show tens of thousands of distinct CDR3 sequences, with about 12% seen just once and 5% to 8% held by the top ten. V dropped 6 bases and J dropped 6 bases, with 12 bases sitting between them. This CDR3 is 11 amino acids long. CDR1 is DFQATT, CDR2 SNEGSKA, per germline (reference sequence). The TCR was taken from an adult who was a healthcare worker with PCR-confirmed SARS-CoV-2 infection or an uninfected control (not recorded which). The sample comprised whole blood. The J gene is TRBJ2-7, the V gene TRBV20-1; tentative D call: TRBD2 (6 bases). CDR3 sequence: CSAPREAEQYF. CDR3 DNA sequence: TGCAGTGCCCCGAGGGAGGCCGAGCAGTACTTC.